Included here is one T cell receptor (beta chain) sequence, with context. This CDR3 spans 15 amino acids. V lost 4 bases and J lost 1; bases outside the gene matches: 5. Per the germline V gene, CDR1 is KGHDR and CDR2 is SFDVKD. Per the study methods: Researchers report that nucleated cell counts were estimated from reference gene primer amplification. Some clones are missing from TCRdb's copy, which holds only in-frame ones; the method was immunoSEQ multiplex PCR. D and trimming come from the DNA, and the V and J calls and clone size come from that table. Among approximately 96,000 clones listed, approximately 84% were seen once. The data originate from a study of blood T cell repertoires in COVID-19. Overall study: Whether acute or convalescent, the COVID-19 samples came from the United States, Italy and Spain. PBMCs, B-cell-depleted T cells, or T cells were the source of the cDNA or gDNA that made up the material.

Sequencing was performed on peripheral blood. The source is an elderly woman with acute or convalescent COVID-19. This chain connects TRBV24-1 to TRBJ1-1; 7 nucleotides match TRBD1. CDR3 coding DNA: TGTGCCACCAGTGAGCTGGGACAGTCGAACACTGAAGCTTTCTTT. Residues: CATSELGQSNTEAFF.